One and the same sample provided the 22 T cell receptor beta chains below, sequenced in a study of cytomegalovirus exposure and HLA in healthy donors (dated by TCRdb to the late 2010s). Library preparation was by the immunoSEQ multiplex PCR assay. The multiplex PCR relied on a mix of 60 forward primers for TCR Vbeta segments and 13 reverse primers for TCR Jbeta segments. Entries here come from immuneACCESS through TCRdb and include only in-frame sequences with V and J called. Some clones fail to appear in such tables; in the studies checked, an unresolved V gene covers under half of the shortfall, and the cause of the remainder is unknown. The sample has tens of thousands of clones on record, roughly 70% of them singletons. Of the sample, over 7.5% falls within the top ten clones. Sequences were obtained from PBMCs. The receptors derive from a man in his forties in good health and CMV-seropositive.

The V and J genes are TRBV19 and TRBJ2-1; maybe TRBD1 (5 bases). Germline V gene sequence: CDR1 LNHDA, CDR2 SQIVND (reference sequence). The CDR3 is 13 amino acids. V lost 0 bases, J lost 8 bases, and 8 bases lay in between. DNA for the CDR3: TGTGCCAGTAGTATAGAGACAGCCGATGAGCAGTTCTTC. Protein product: CASSIETADEQFF.

The CDR3 loop is CASSYILRGFESPLHF. DNA for the CDR3: TGTGCCAGCAGTTACATCCTGAGAGGGTTCGAATCACCCCTCCACTTT. The V call is TRBV6-5, the J call TRBJ1-6; D not resolved. Trimming took off 2 bases at V and 10 bases at J, with 18 bases between the two ends. Germline-derived CDR1 and CDR2 are MNHEY and SVGAGI. This CDR3 has 16 residues.

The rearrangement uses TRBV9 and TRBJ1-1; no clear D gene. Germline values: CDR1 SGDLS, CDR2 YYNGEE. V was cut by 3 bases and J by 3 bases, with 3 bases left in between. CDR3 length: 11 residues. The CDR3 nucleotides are TGTGCCAGCAGCGCCGACACTGAAGCTTTCTTT. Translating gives CASSADTEAFF.

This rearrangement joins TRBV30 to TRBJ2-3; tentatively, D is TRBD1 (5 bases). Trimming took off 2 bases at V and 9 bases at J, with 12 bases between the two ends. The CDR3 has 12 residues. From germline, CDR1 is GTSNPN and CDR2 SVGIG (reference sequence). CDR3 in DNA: TGTGCCTGGAGTCAAGGGGAATCCACGCAGTATTTT. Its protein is CAWSQGESTQYF.

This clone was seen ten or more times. This CDR3 reads CASSLGTGVATEAFF. In DNA, the CDR3 is TGTGCCAGCAGCTTAGGTACAGGGGTCGCGACTGAAGCTTTCTTT. V gene TRBV7-6 combines with J gene TRBJ1-1, with TRBD1 matching over 7 bases. Germline CDR1 and CDR2: SGHVS and FNYEAQ. CDR3 length equals 15 residues. J was trimmed by 5 bases and V by 1 base; bases with no gene match: 7.

CDR3 sequence (DNA): TGCAGCGTCACGGGACTAGCGGGTTCCTACGAGCAGTACTTC. Residues: CSVTGLAGSYEQYF. The genes are TRBV29-1 and TRBJ2-7; 12 nucleotides line up with TRBD2. The V gene's germline CDR1 is SQVTM and CDR2 ANQGSEA. This CDR3 is 14 amino acids long. J gave up 1 base and V 6 bases, and 4 bases lay outside the gene matches.

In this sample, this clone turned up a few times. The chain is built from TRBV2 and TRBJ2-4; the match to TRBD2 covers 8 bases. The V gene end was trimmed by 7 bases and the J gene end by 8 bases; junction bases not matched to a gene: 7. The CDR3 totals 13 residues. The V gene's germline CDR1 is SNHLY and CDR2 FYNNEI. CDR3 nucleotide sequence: TGTGCCAGCATGATCACGGGAGGGGACATTCAGTACTTC. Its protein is CASMITGGDIQYF. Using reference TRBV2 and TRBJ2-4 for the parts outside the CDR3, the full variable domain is EPEVTQTPSHQVTQMGQEVILRCVPISNHLYFYWYRQILGQKVEFLVSFYNNEISEKSEIFDDQFSVERPDGSNFTLKIRSTKLEDSAMYFCASMITGGDIQYFGAGTRLSVL.

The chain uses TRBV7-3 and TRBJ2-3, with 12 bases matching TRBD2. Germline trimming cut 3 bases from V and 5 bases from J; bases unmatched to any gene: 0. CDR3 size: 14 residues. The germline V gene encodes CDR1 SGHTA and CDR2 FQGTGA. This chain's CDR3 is CASSLGLAGDTQYF. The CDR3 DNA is TGTGCCAGCAGCTTGGGACTAGCGGGAGATACGCAGTATTTT.

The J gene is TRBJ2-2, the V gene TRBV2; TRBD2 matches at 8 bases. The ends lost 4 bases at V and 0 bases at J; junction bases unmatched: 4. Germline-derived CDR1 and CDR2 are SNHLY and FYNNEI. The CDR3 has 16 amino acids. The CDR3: CASSVSLAANTGELFF. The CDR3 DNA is TGTGCCAGCAGTGTCTCACTAGCGGCGAACACCGGGGAGCTGTTTTTT.

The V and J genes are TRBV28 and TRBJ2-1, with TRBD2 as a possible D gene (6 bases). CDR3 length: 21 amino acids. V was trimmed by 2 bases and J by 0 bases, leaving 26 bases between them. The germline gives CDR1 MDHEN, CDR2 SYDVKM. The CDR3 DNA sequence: TGTGCCAGCAGTTTAAGTCCTGTTGTGGGGGTAGCGGAAAGCTCCTACAATGAGCAGTTCTTC. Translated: CASSLSPVVGVAESSYNEQFF.

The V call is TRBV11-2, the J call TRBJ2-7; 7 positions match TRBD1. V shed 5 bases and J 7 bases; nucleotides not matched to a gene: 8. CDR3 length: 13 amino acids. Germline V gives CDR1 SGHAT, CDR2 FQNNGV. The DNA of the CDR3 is TGTGCCAGCAGCATTGGGACAGTAGGGGAGCAGTACTTC. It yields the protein CASSIGTVGEQYF.

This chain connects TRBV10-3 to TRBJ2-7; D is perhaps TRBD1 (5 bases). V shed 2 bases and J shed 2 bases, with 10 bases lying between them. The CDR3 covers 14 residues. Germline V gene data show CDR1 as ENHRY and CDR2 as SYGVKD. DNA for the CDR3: TGTGCCATCAGTGAGCAGGGCGCGACCTACGAGCAGTACTTC. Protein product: CAISEQGATYEQYF.

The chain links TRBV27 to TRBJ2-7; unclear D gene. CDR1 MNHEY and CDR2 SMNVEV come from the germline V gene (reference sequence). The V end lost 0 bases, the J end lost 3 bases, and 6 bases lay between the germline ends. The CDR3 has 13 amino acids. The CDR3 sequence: CASSLSNFYEQYF. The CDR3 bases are TGTGCCAGCAGTTTATCAAACTTCTACGAGCAGTACTTC.

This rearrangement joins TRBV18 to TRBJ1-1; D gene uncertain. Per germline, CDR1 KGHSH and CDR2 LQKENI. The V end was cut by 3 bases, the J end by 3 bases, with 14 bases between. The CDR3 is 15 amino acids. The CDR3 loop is CASSPRTGGYTEAFF. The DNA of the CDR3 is TGTGCCAGCTCACCCCGGACGGGAGGGTACACTGAAGCTTTCTTT.

The CDR3 loop is CARHSLNTEAFF. For the CDR3, the DNA is TGTGCCAGGCACAGTTTGAACACTGAAGCTTTCTTT. The rearrangement joins TRBV6-9 to TRBJ1-1; D is undetermined. Per the germline V gene, CDR1 is MNHGY and CDR2 is SVAAGI. The CDR3 runs 12 residues. Trimming took 9 bases from V and 0 from J, leaving 8 bases between them.

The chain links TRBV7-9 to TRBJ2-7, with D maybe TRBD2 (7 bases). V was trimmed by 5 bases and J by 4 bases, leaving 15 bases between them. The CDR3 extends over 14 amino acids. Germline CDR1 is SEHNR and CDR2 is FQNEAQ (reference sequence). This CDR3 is CASSTTGREYEQYF. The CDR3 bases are TGTGCCAGCAGCACAACAGGGAGGGAGTACGAGCAGTACTTC.

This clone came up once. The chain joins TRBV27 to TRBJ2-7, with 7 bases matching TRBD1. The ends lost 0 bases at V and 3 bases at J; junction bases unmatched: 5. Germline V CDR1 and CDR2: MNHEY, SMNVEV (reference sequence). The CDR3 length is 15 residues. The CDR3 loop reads CASSLSGTDFYEQYF. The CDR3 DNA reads TGTGCCAGCAGTTTATCCGGGACAGACTTCTACGAGCAGTACTTC.

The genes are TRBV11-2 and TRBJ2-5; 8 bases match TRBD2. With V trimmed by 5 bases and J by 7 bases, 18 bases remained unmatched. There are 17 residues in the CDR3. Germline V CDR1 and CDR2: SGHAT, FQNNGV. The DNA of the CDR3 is TGTGCCAGCAGCGCCCGGACCGGGGGGGGTGCTACCGGGACCCAGTACTTC. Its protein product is CASSARTGGGATGTQYF. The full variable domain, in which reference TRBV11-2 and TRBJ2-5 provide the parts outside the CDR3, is EAGVAQSPRYKIIEKRQSVAFWCNPISGHATLYWYQQILGQGPKLLIQFQNNGVVDDSQLPKDRFSAERLKGVDSTLKIQPAKLEDSAVYLCASSARTGGGATGTQYFGPGTRLLVL.

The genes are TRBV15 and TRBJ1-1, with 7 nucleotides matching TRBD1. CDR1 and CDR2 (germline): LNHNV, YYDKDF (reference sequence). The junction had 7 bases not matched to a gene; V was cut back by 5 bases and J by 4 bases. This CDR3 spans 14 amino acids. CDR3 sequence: CATSGTTGSTEAFF. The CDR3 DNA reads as TGTGCCACCAGCGGCACGACAGGGAGCACTGAAGCTTTCTTT.

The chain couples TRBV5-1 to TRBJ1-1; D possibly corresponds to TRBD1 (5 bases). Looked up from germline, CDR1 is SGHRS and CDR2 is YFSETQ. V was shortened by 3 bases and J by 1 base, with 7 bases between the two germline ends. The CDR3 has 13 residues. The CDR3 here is CASSYDRNTEAFF. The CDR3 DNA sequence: TGCGCCAGCAGCTATGACAGGAACACTGAAGCTTTCTTT.

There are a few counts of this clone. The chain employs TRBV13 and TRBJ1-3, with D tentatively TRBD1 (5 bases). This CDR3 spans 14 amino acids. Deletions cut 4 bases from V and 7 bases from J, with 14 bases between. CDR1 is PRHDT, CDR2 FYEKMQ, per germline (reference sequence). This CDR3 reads CASSSDVRGNTIYF. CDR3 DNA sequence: TGTGCCAGCAGCTCGGACGTGCGGGGCAACACCATATATTTT.

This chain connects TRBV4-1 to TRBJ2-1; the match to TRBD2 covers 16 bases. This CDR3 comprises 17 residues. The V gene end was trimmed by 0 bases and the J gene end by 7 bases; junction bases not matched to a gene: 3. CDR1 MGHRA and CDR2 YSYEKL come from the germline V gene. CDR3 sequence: CASSQDGTSGRVNEQFF. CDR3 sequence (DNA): TGCGCCAGCAGCCAAGATGGGACTAGCGGGAGGGTTAATGAGCAGTTCTTC.